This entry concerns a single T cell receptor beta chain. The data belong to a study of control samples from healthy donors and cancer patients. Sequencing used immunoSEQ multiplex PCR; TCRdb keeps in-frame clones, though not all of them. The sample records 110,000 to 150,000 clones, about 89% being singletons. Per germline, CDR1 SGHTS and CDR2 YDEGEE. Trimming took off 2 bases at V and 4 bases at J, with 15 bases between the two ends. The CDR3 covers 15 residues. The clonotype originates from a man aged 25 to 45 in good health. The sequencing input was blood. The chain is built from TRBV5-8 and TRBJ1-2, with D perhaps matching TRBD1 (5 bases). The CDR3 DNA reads TGTGCCAGCAGCTTAACGATCCGGGGGACCTATGGCTACACCTTC. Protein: CASSLTIRGTYGYTF.